One sample yielded the 27 T cell receptor beta chains listed below, sequenced in a study of blood T cell repertoires in COVID-19. Only in-frame clones appear in the TCRdb table, and some are missing; sequencing was by immunoSEQ multiplex PCR. Of roughly 150,000 clones in the sample, roughly 90% were seen once. Material: peripheral blood. These receptors were obtained from a man aged 55 to 70 with acute or convalescent COVID-19.

This sequence joins TRBV29-1 and TRBJ2-2; 7 positions agree with TRBD1. V shed 4 bases, J shed 0 bases, and the junction held 5 bases outside the gene matches. The germline gives CDR1 SQVTM, CDR2 ANQGSEA. This CDR3 comprises 15 residues. The CDR3 coding sequence is TGCAGCGTTGCGGGCGACAGGGCGAACACCGGGGAGCTGTTTTTT. Encoded protein: CSVAGDRANTGELFF.

The chain recombines TRBV19 with TRBJ2-5; 12 bases match TRBD2. CDR1 and CDR2 from the germline V gene are LNHDA and SQIVND (reference sequence). This CDR3 is 13 amino acids long. V shed 4 bases and J 10 bases; nucleotides not matched to a gene: 4. The CDR3 is CASSTGTSGRQYF. Here the CDR3 DNA reads TGTGCCAGTAGTACCGGGACTAGCGGGCGCCAGTACTTC.

The chain carries TRBV18 and TRBJ2-2; 7 bases are a match to TRBD1. With V trimmed by 3 bases and J by 4 bases, 11 bases remained unmatched. Germline CDR1 is KGHSH and CDR2 is LQKENI. CDR3 length: 17 amino acids. CDR3 DNA: TGTGCCAGCTCACCGGATAAGGGGGCCTTTAGCACCGGGGAGCTGTTTTTT. Translating it yields CASSPDKGAFSTGELFF. Drawing the rest from reference TRBV18 and TRBJ2-2, the complete variable domain is NAGVMQNPRHLVRRRGQEARLRCSPMKGHSHVYWYRQLPEEGLKFMVYLQKENIIDESGMPKERFSAEFPKEGPSILRIQQVVRGDSAAYFCASSPDKGAFSTGELFFGEGSRLTVL.

This chain connects TRBV18 to TRBJ1-6; the D gene is possibly TRBD1 (5 bases). The germline V gene encodes CDR1 KGHSH and CDR2 LQKENI. CDR3 length: 15 amino acids. With 3 bases removed from V and 10 bases from J, the gap between germline ends came to 16 bases. In DNA, the CDR3 is TGTGCCAGCTCACCTGGCTGGCCAGGGAGGTCACCCCTCCACTTT. This encodes CASSPGWPGRSPLHF.

The CDR3 here is CASSGGWRANNSPLHF. In nucleotides, the CDR3 is TGTGCCAGCAGTGGGGGTTGGAGGGCTAATAATTCACCCCTCCACTTT. The chain uses TRBV2 and TRBJ1-6; D gene uncertain. The CDR3 covers 16 residues. The ends were cut back, 4 bases at V and 5 bases at J, with 15 bases in the middle. Germline V gene sequence: CDR1 SNHLY, CDR2 FYNNEI.

The chain employs TRBV10-2 and TRBJ1-5; TRBD1 agrees at 10 bases. CDR3 length: 13 residues. The V segment lost 7 bases and the J segment 6 bases; nucleotides outside the gene matches: 3. Germline CDR1 reads WSHSY; CDR2 reads SAAADI. This CDR3 reads CASTDRGLQPQHF. CDR3 bases: TGCGCCAGCACCGACAGGGGGCTTCAGCCCCAGCATTTT.

The chain uses TRBV18 and TRBJ1-2; maybe TRBD1 (6 bases). The ends were cut back, 2 bases at V and 2 bases at J, with 9 bases in the middle. The CDR3 is 14 amino acids. CDR1 KGHSH and CDR2 LQKENI come from the germline V gene. The CDR3 region is CASSPWTDNYGYTF. CDR3 in DNA: TGTGCCAGCTCACCATGGACAGACAACTATGGCTACACCTTC.

This clone was recorded only once. V and J are TRBV11-2 and TRBJ2-7; 13 bases fit TRBD2. CDR3 length equals 16 residues. With 5 bases clipped from V and 3 bases from J, the junction kept 7 bases outside the gene matches. In germline, CDR1 is SGHAT, CDR2 FQNNGV. The CDR3 region is CASSQTTSGGVYEQYF. In nucleotides, the CDR3 is TGTGCCAGCAGCCAGACTACTAGCGGGGGGGTCTACGAGCAGTACTTC.

The chain uses TRBV7-2 and TRBJ1-1; D might be TRBD1 (6 bases). The germline V gene has CDR1 SGHTA and CDR2 FQGNSA. The CDR3 consists of 15 residues. With 0 bases removed from V and 2 bases from J, the gap between germline ends came to 10 bases. DNA for the CDR3: TGTGCCAGCAGCTTAGCGTCCAGGGGCAACACTGAAGCTTTCTTT. Amino acid sequence: CASSLASRGNTEAFF.

V and J are TRBV6-2 or TRBV6-3 and TRBJ1-5; 8 bases are shared with TRBD1. Germline CDR1 MNHEY, CDR2 SVGEGT. The CDR3 totals 16 residues. Trimming cost V 4 bases and J 5 bases; bases outside gene matches: 10. The CDR3 nucleotides read TGTGCCAGCAGTTTCCACTTGACAGGGGTTGATCAGCCCCAGCATTTT. Protein sequence: CASSFHLTGVDQPQHF.

The chain employs TRBV7-9 and TRBJ2-7; 12 nucleotides line up with TRBD1. The junction had 8 bases not matched to a gene; V was cut back by 1 base and J by 7 bases. Germline values: CDR1 SEHNR, CDR2 FQNEAQ (reference sequence). The CDR3 contains 16 residues. CDR3 sequence: CASSLGLGQGAREQYF. For the CDR3, the DNA is TGTGCCAGCAGCTTAGGTTTGGGACAGGGGGCGCGGGAGCAGTACTTC.

This clone has only one observation. CDR3 protein: CASSESTSAGADTQYF. CDR3 DNA: TGCGCCAGCAGTGAGTCGACTAGCGCAGGGGCAGATACGCAGTATTTT. The V gene is TRBV10-1, the J gene TRBJ2-3, with 8 positions matching TRBD2. V lost 0 bases and J lost 4; bases outside the gene matches: 6. This CDR3 region has 16 residues. Germline-derived CDR1 and CDR2 are WNHNN and SYGVQD (reference sequence).

This rearrangement joins TRBV12-5 to TRBJ2-2; 10 nucleotides agree with TRBD1. Unmatched junction bases numbered 16, after V lost 7 bases and J lost 2 bases. The germline CDR1 and CDR2 sequences are LGHNT and FRNRAP. The CDR3 totals 19 residues. The CDR3 loop is CASAVIPGQGSINTGELFF. In DNA, the CDR3 is TGTGCTAGTGCCGTTATCCCGGGACAGGGGAGTATCAACACCGGGGAGCTGTTTTTT.

J is TRBJ1-6 and V is TRBV6-5; possibly TRBD1 for D (5 bases). This CDR3 is built from 16 residues. The germline V gene has CDR1 MNHEY and CDR2 SVGAGI. V was pared by 0 bases and J by 3 bases, with 9 bases between. The CDR3 protein is CASSYSRGGYNSPLHF. CDR3 DNA: TGTGCCAGCAGTTACTCAAGGGGAGGCTATAATTCACCCCTCCACTTT.

CDR3 coding DNA: TGTGCCAGCTCACCGAGGCTGGGGAGCTCCGCTTACACCTTC. Its protein is CASSPRLGSSAYTF. The chain recombines TRBV18 with TRBJ1-2; D call uncertain. Germline assignment: CDR1 KGHSH and CDR2 LQKENI. Trimming took 3 bases from V and 11 from J, leaving 19 bases between them. The CDR3 has 14 amino acids.

This sequence joins TRBV5-5 and TRBJ1-2; TRBD1 might be the D (6 bases). V shed 5 bases and J shed 5 bases, with 16 bases lying between them. Looked up from germline, CDR1 is SGHKS and CDR2 is YYEKEE (reference sequence). This CDR3 has 14 residues. The CDR3 spells CASRQGRAEYGYTF. The CDR3 region has the DNA TGTGCCAGCAGACAGGGCCGGGCGGAGTATGGCTACACCTTC. Drawing the rest from reference TRBV5-5 and TRBJ1-2, the complete variable domain is DAGVTQSPTHLIKTRGQQVTLRCSPISGHKSVSWYQQVLGQGPQFIFQYYEKEERGRGNFPDRFSARQFPNYSSELNVNALLLGDSALYLCASRQGRAEYGYTFGSGTRLTVV.

The chain is built from TRBV5-4 and TRBJ1-2, with D unresolved. V was pared by 4 bases and J by 5 bases, with 12 bases between. The CDR3 contains 13 residues. Germline V gene lookup returns CDR1 SGHNT and CDR2 YYREEE (reference sequence). The CDR3: CASSTSEGYGYTF. DNA for the CDR3: TGTGCCAGCAGCACTAGCGAAGGGTATGGCTACACCTTC.

This clone was detected a few times. The chain uses TRBV7-8 and TRBJ2-3; 10 bases agree with TRBD1. Germline V CDR1 and CDR2: SGHVS, FQNEAQ. The CDR3 covers 18 residues. Trimming took 1 base from V and 4 from J; bases not matched to a gene: 11. The CDR3 coding sequence is TGTGCCAGCAGCTTAGGGGGGACAGGGGCCAAAAGGGCAGATACGCAGTATTTT. The encoded protein is CASSLGGTGAKRADTQYF.

In this sample, this clone turned up once. The chain uses TRBV4-3 and TRBJ2-5, with 13 bases that match TRBD2. CDR1 is LGHNA and CDR2 is YSLEER in the germline V gene. The CDR3 consists of 17 residues. V shed 0 bases and J 7 bases; nucleotides not matched to a gene: 8. CDR3 DNA sequence: TGCGCCAGCAGCCAAGAGTGGGGGACTAGCGGGGCGGGGACCCAGTACTTC. Translated, it gives CASSQEWGTSGAGTQYF.

This clone was counted a single time. The chain carries TRBV27 and TRBJ1-2; the D gene is possibly TRBD1 (5 bases). V shed 4 bases and J shed 1 base, with 13 bases lying between them. Germline CDR1 is MNHEY and CDR2 is SMNVEV (reference sequence). The CDR3 has 15 residues. CDR3 region: CASSSAAGYNYGYTF. Written as DNA, the CDR3 is TGTGCCAGCAGTTCCGCCGCAGGGTATAACTATGGCTACACCTTC.

This sequence joins TRBV19 and TRBJ1-1; D remains ambiguous. CDR1 LNHDA and CDR2 SQIVND come from the germline V gene (reference sequence). The CDR3 is 13 amino acids. V gave up 2 bases and J gave up 0 bases, with 4 bases separating them. CDR3 nucleotide sequence: TGTGCCAGTAGTATATCTTTGAACACTGAAGCTTTCTTT. Protein: CASSISLNTEAFF.

The chain links TRBV10-2 to TRBJ2-7, with 8 bases identical to TRBD1. V shed 8 bases and J 2 bases; nucleotides not matched to a gene: 11. The germline V gene encodes CDR1 WSHSY and CDR2 SAAADI. The CDR3 consists of 15 residues. The chain's CDR3 is CASRSGTGGAYEQYF. CDR3 DNA: TGCGCCAGCCGGTCCGGGACAGGCGGTGCCTACGAGCAGTACTTC.

The CDR3 nucleotides read TGTGCCAGCTCACCACGCCAGAGCGGGGGGGCCGGAGATGAGCAGTTCTTC. Its protein is CASSPRQSGGAGDEQFF. This chain links TRBV18 with TRBJ2-1; 10 bases are a match to TRBD2. V shed 1 base, J shed 8 bases, and the junction held 11 bases outside the gene matches. Germline lookup yields CDR1 KGHSH and CDR2 LQKENI. The CDR3 has 17 residues.

This clone has a single count. The CDR3 here is CASSWTGGNYEQYF. For the CDR3, the DNA is TGCGCCAGCAGCTGGACAGGGGGAAACTACGAGCAGTACTTC. The chain recombines TRBV5-1 with TRBJ2-7; the match to TRBD1 covers 10 bases. Germline V gene sequence: CDR1 SGHRS, CDR2 YFSETQ. Trimming at V came to 3 bases and at J to 3 bases, leaving 3 bases not matched to a gene. The CDR3 has 14 amino acids. Full variable domain (missing parts from reference TRBV5-1 and TRBJ2-7): KAGVTQTPRYLIKTRGQQVTLSCSPISGHRSVSWYQQTPGQGLQFLFEYFSETQRNKGNFPGRFSGRQFSNSRSEMNVSTLELGDSALYLCASSWTGGNYEQYFGPGTRLTVT.

The V gene is TRBV21-1, the J gene TRBJ1-1; the D call in the table, TRBD1, was not verified against the DNA. TRBV21-1 is listed as a pseudogene. The CDR3 consists of 17 residues. The CDR3 DNA reads as TGTGCCAGCAGCAAAGAAGCAGGGCCCTGTATGAACACTGAAGCTTTCTTT. This sequence encodes CASSKEAGPCMNTEAFF.

The V gene is TRBV5-4, the J gene TRBJ1-1, with D possibly matching TRBD1 (5 bases). CDR3 length: 12 amino acids. V lost 0 bases and J 5 bases, leaving 5 bases between the germline ends. Germline V gene data show CDR1 as SGHNT and CDR2 as YYREEE (reference sequence). This chain's CDR3 is CASSLDRTEAFF. DNA for the CDR3: TGTGCCAGCAGCTTGGACAGGACTGAAGCTTTCTTT.

V gene TRBV5-5 combines with J gene TRBJ2-3, with TRBD1 matching 7 bases. The CDR3 is 14 residues long. The J segment lost 2 bases and the V segment lost 4 bases, leaving 4 bases of the junction unmatched. CDR1 SGHKS and CDR2 YYEKEE come from the germline V gene (reference sequence). In DNA, the CDR3 is TGTGCCAGCAGCCCGGGACAGCTCACAGATACGCAGTATTTT. Translated: CASSPGQLTDTQYF.